This passage covers 21 T cell receptor beta chains from one sample sequenced in a study of regulatory T cells in long-lasting Graves disease. CDR3-region Arm-PCR and iRepertoire HTBI primers produced the TCR beta libraries. TCRdb reprocessed the multiplex PCR reads with MiXCR, giving one entry per CDR3 protein. The repertoire holds 360,000 or so distinct CDR3 sequences, 15% to 20% seen once, with roughly 21% in the top ten. Described time point: newly diagnosed GD, antithyroid drugs for less than 3 months. From RNA extracted from PBMCs, the TCR library was made. This sample was also put to use in a study of T cells in Graves' hyperthyroidism and ophthalmopathy.

This specimen consisted of peripheral blood mononuclear cells (PBMCs), obtained at new diagnosis, from a patient treated with antithyroid drugs. All receptors come from a young woman with Graves disease.

The chain is built from TRBV4-3 and TRBJ2-7; no definite D call. Germline V gene data show CDR1 as LGHNA and CDR2 as YSLEER. The CDR3 covers 15 residues. Deletions cut 0 bases from V and 0 bases from J, with 9 bases between. The CDR3 DNA reads as TGCGCCAGCAGCCAAGACAAAGCATTCTCCTACGAGCAGTACTTC. Its translation: CASSQDKAFSYEQYF.

There are a few counts of this clonotype. A much larger clone differs from this one at a single base, so this may be a read error. V and J are TRBV11-2 and TRBJ2-7; D perhaps matches TRBD1 (5 bases). This CDR3 comprises 14 residues. Germline values: CDR1 SGHAT, CDR2 FQNNGV. Here the CDR3 reads CASSQSTDSYERYF. The CDR3 region has the DNA TGTGCCAGCAGCCAATCGACAGACTCCTACGAGCGGTACTTC. The whole variable domain, remainder taken from reference TRBV11-2 and TRBJ2-7, is EAGVAQSPRYKIIEKRQSVAFWCNPISGHATLYWYQQILGQGPKLLIQFQNNGVVDDSQLPKDRFSAERLKGVDSTLKIQPAKLEDSAVYLCASSQSTDSYERYFGPGTRLTVT.

In its sample, this clonotype was seen many times. The chain recombines TRBV7-6 with TRBJ2-1; the match to TRBD1 covers 10 bases. With 1 base clipped from V and 6 bases from J, the junction kept 9 bases outside the gene matches. CDR3 length: 17 amino acids. In germline, CDR1 is SGHVS, CDR2 FNYEAQ. CDR3 in amino acids: CASSLVGGTGVGNEQFF. CDR3 bases: TGTGCCAGCAGCTTAGTGGGAGGGACAGGGGTTGGCAATGAGCAGTTCTTC. Full variable domain (missing parts from reference TRBV7-6 and TRBJ2-1): GAGVSQSPRYKVTKRGQDVALRCDPISGHVSLYWYRQALGQGPEFLTYFNYEAQQDKSGLPNDRFSAERPEGSISTLTIQRTEQRDSAMYRCASSLVGGTGVGNEQFFGPGTRLTVL.

J is TRBJ1-2 and V is TRBV2, with TRBD1 matching over 7 bases. Trimming took 0 bases from V and 0 from J; bases not matched to a gene: 4. The CDR3 has 16 residues. Germline assignment: CDR1 SNHLY and CDR2 FYNNEI. The CDR3 here is CASSEARTGANYGYTF. CDR3 sequence (DNA): TGTGCCAGCAGTGAAGCCCGGACAGGCGCTAACTATGGCTACACCTTC.

The table lists this clonotype with a few counts. CDR3 sequence: CASSTSGVQYF. Here the CDR3 DNA reads TGTGCCAGTAGTACCTCAGGGGTGCAGTACTTC. The rearrangement uses TRBV19 and TRBJ2-7; possibly TRBD1 for D (6 bases). This CDR3 region has 11 residues. With 4 bases removed from V and 9 bases from J, the gap between germline ends came to 10 bases. Germline CDR1 LNHDA, CDR2 SQIVND (reference sequence).

The sample holds many counts of this clonotype. V gene TRBV30 combines with J gene TRBJ2-3; D call uncertain. The CDR3 runs 14 residues. Trimming cost V 1 base and J 6 bases, with 14 bases left between them. CDR1 is GTSNPN, CDR2 SVGIG, per germline (reference sequence). The CDR3 spells CAWSDASSVDTQYF. The CDR3 DNA reads as TGTGCCTGGAGTGACGCCTCCTCCGTGGATACGCAGTATTTT. Full variable domain (missing parts from reference TRBV30 and TRBJ2-3): SQTIHQWPATLVQPVGSPLSLECTVEGTSNPNLYWYRQAAGRGLQLLFYSVGIGQISSEVPQNLSASRPQDRQFILSSKKLLLSDSGFYLCAWSDASSVDTQYFGPGTRLTVL.

The chain joins TRBV18 to TRBJ2-6; 8 nucleotides match TRBD1. The CDR3 covers 18 residues. Losses at the gene ends were 3 bases for V and 1 base for J; bases not matched to a gene: 8. Germline CDR1 is KGHSH and CDR2 is LQKENI. CDR3 nucleotide sequence: TGTGCCAGCTCACCTATGGACAGGGTCCCTTCTGGGGCCAACGTCCTGACTTTC. Residues: CASSPMDRVPSGANVLTF. The whole variable domain, remainder taken from reference TRBV18 and TRBJ2-6, is NAGVMQNPRHLVRRRGQEARLRCSPMKGHSHVYWYRQLPEEGLKFMVYLQKENIIDESGMPKERFSAEFPKEGPSILRIQQVVRGDSAAYFCASSPMDRVPSGANVLTFGAGSRLTVL.

This clonotype appeared many times. The rearrangement uses TRBV10-3 and TRBJ1-4; 9 bases align to TRBD1. Trimming removed 0 bases from V and 8 bases from J; junction bases left unmatched: 10. This CDR3 comprises 17 residues. CDR1 and CDR2 from the germline V gene are ENHRY and SYGVKD. Here the CDR3 reads CAISESTGTGYDEKLFF. The CDR3 coding sequence is TGTGCCATCAGTGAGTCGACCGGGACAGGGTATGACGAAAAACTGTTTTTT.

There are many counts of this clonotype. The chain couples TRBV18 to TRBJ2-2; D is possibly TRBD2 (6 bases). Trimming left V 0 bases short and J 6 bases short, with 11 bases between. Germline CDR1 and CDR2: KGHSH and LQKENI. This CDR3 is built from 15 residues. The CDR3 reads CASSPPTGEAGELFF. The CDR3, as DNA: TGTGCCAGCTCACCACCGACGGGGGAGGCCGGGGAGCTGTTTTTT. The variable domain in full, completed from reference TRBV18 and TRBJ2-2, reads NAGVMQNPRHLVRRRGQEARLRCSPMKGHSHVYWYRQLPEEGLKFMVYLQKENIIDESGMPKERFSAEFPKEGPSILRIQQVVRGDSAAYFCASSPPTGEAGELFFGEGSRLTVL.

This chain connects TRBV5-1 to TRBJ2-1; D not resolved. V was pared by 4 bases and J by 0 bases, with 11 bases between. The CDR3 totals 15 residues. Germline V gene data show CDR1 as SGHRS and CDR2 as YFSETQ. The CDR3 loop reads CASSREMSSYNEQFF. The CDR3, as DNA: TGCGCCAGCAGCCGAGAGATGAGCTCCTACAATGAGCAGTTCTTC.

The genes are TRBV5-4 and TRBJ2-7; 14 nucleotides align to TRBD2. CDR1 and CDR2 from the germline V gene are SGHNT and YYREEE (reference sequence). CDR3 length: 16 amino acids. The ends lost 4 bases at V and 4 bases at J; junction bases unmatched: 7. CDR3 sequence (DNA): TGTGCCAGCAGCGCCGGGACTAGCGGGAGAGGGTACGAGCAGTACTTC. Translated, it gives CASSAGTSGRGYEQYF.

This clonotype was counted at least ten times. The chain is built from TRBV5-1 and TRBJ2-3, with D possibly matching TRBD1 (6 bases). The CDR3 loop spans 15 amino acids. The V gene's germline CDR1 is SGHRS and CDR2 YFSETQ. The ends were cut back, 5 bases at V and 2 bases at J, with 15 bases in the middle. The CDR3 loop reads CASRHGQLFTDTQYF. The CDR3 DNA sequence: TGCGCCAGCAGGCATGGACAGCTGTTCACAGATACGCAGTATTTT.

This clonotype was observed a few times. V and J are TRBV10-3 and TRBJ2-5, with no clear D. Germline-derived CDR1 and CDR2 are ENHRY and SYGVKD. The CDR3 spans 15 residues. V lost 0 bases, J lost 0 bases, and 8 bases lay in between. In DNA form, the CDR3 reads TGTGCCATCAGTGAGTCCCGCTGGGACCAAGAGACCCAGTACTTC. It yields the protein CAISESRWDQETQYF.

This clonotype showed up many times. The chain joins TRBV30 to TRBJ2-6, with a weak D call TRBD1 (5 bases). Germline CDR1 reads GTSNPN; CDR2 reads SVGIG (reference sequence). V dropped 5 bases and J dropped 0 bases, with 23 bases sitting between them. This CDR3 is 19 amino acids long. CDR3 DNA: TGTGCCTGGCTGCCTAAAGGGGCAGACAAAGGCTCTGGGGCCAACGTCCTGACTTTC. Residues: CAWLPKGADKGSGANVLTF.

This clonotype was seen a few times. The gene calls are TRBV9 and TRBJ2-5; 10 bases map to TRBD2. The trim removed 3 bases at V and 3 bases at J, leaving 11 bases unmatched. The CDR3 is 17 residues long. Germline V gene lookup returns CDR1 SGDLS and CDR2 YYNGEE. The CDR3 region is CASSAPGGTSGEETQYF. The CDR3 nucleotides read TGTGCCAGCAGCGCCCCTGGAGGAACTAGCGGGGAAGAGACCCAGTACTTC.

There are many counts of this clonotype. One junction end does not reproduce the germline sequence, and a read error may be involved. The chain combines TRBV5-1 with TRBJ1-1; D gene uncertain. This CDR3 spans 14 amino acids. In germline, CDR1 is SGHRS, CDR2 YFSETQ. DNA for the CDR3: TGTGCCAGCAGCTTGTTGGATTTTCCCACTGAAGCTTTCTTT. Its translation: CASSLLDFPTEAFF.

The chain is built from TRBV2 and TRBJ2-3; 12 positions agree with TRBD1. The V segment lost 5 bases and the J segment 5 bases; nucleotides outside the gene matches: 11. The CDR3 covers 17 residues. The germline gives CDR1 SNHLY, CDR2 FYNNEI. The CDR3 here is CASSLSGTGGVGDTQYF. In DNA, the CDR3 is TGTGCCAGCAGTTTGTCCGGGACAGGGGGCGTCGGAGATACGCAGTATTTT.

This clonotype was recorded many times. This chain joins TRBV20-1 and TRBJ2-5; no clear D gene. The CDR3 sequence is 14 residues long. From germline, CDR1 is DFQATT and CDR2 SNEGSKA (reference sequence). The V and J ends lost 6 bases and 2 bases respectively, with 16 bases between them. This CDR3 reads CSAPAGWRQETQYF. The DNA for the CDR3 is TGCAGTGCGCCGGCTGGTTGGAGACAAGAGACCCAGTACTTC.

This clonotype was detected many times. The chain uses TRBV28 and TRBJ1-1, with 7 bases aligning to TRBD1. Per germline, CDR1 MDHEN and CDR2 SYDVKM. This CDR3 is built from 15 residues. J gave up 0 bases and V 1 base, and 2 bases lay outside the gene matches. This CDR3 reads CASSLSQGVNTEAFF. As DNA, the CDR3 is TGTGCCAGCAGTTTATCCCAGGGGGTGAACACTGAAGCTTTCTTT.

This clonotype was seen a handful of times. The V and J genes are TRBV11-3 and TRBJ2-1; weak D call: TRBD2 (6 bases). Trimming removed 5 bases at V and 0 bases at J, with 17 bases between. Germline V gene sequence: CDR1 SGHNT, CDR2 YENEEA. CDR3 length equals 17 residues. As DNA, the CDR3 is TGTGCCAGCAGCCCCACCGTGGCGGGGTCCTCCTACAATGAGCAGTTCTTC. Encoded protein: CASSPTVAGSSYNEQFF.

This clonotype was detected only a few times. The genes are TRBV7-3 and TRBJ2-1, with D perhaps TRBD1 (6 bases). CDR1 and CDR2 from the germline V gene are SGHTA and FQGTGA. The CDR3 is made up of 15 amino acids. V was shortened by 3 bases and J by 5 bases, with 14 bases between the two germline ends. Here the CDR3 DNA reads TGTGCCAGCAGCTTGAGGGGGAACCGTAACAATGAGCAGTTCTTC. Protein: CASSLRGNRNNEQFF.